A selection of T cell receptor beta chains follows, all from one sample in a study of blood T cell repertoires in COVID-19. The repertoire was sequenced with immunoSEQ multiplex PCR; TCRdb's copy has only in-frame clones and lacks some. This sample has about 300,000 clones, with around nine tenths found just once. Sequences were obtained from PBMCs or T cells enriched from blood (not recorded which). These receptors were taken from a woman younger than 45 who had recovered from COVID-19. The CDR3 runs from the conserved cysteine through the conserved F or W. D genes are given only for firm matches. Expanded clones are given a class, and other clones once, few, many or no size at all.

size: NA; J: TRBJ1-1; V: TRBV3-1/TRBV3-2; D: NA; CDR3: CASTTRGANTEAFF; DNA: TGTGCCAGCACCACGCGGGGGGCAAATACTGAAGCTTTCTTT
size: NA; J: TRBJ1-1; V: TRBV5-1; D: NA; CDR3: CASSLVGREVEAFF; DNA: TGCGCCAGCAGCTTGGTGGGCAGGGAGGTTGAAGCTTTCTTT
size: NA; J: TRBJ1-1; V: TRBV28; D: NA; CDR3: CASSFGGTLLEAFF; DNA: TGTGCCAGCAGTTTTGGAGGGACCCTCCTTGAAGCTTTCTTT
size: NA; J: TRBJ2-3; V: TRBV11-2; D: TRBD2; CDR3: CASSLGGLAGGQDTQYF; DNA: TGTGCCAGCAGCTTAGGGGGACTAGCGGGGGGCCAGGATACGCAGTATTTT
size: NA; J: TRBJ2-1; V: TRBV5-8; D: NA; CDR3: CASSLELIQGLGNEQFF; DNA: TGTGCCAGCAGCTTGGAGCTGATCCAGGGGCTGGGCAATGAGCAGTTCTTC
size: NA; J: TRBJ1-2; V: TRBV27; D: NA; CDR3: CASSRHPYREDYTF; DNA: TGTGCCAGCAGTAGACATCCGTACAGGGAAGACTACACCTTC
size: NA; J: TRBJ1-1; V: TRBV9; D: NA; CDR3: CASSASLTGFAAEAFF; DNA: TGTGCCAGCAGCGCCTCCCTTACAGGGTTCGCCGCTGAAGCTTTCTTT
size: NA; J: TRBJ1-6; V: TRBV5-1; D: NA; CDR3: CASSLQGDANSPLHF; DNA: TGCGCCAGCAGTTTACAGGGTGATGCGAACTCACCCCTCCACTTT
size: NA; J: TRBJ1-5; V: TRBV30; D: TRBD1; CDR3: CAWSVGGIRAQPQHF; DNA: TGTGCCTGGAGTGTAGGGGGCATAAGGGCTCAGCCCCAGCATTTT
size: once; J: TRBJ1-2; V: TRBV5-4; D: TRBD1; CDR3: CASSSGTVSYGYTF; DNA: TGTGCCAGCAGCTCCGGGACAGTAAGTTATGGCTACACCTTC
size: NA; J: TRBJ1-5; V: TRBV15; D: TRBD1; CDR3: CATSKIQGAPQPQHF; DNA: TGTGCCACCAGCAAAATACAGGGGGCTCCTCAGCCCCAGCATTTT
size: NA; J: TRBJ2-7; V: TRBV7-9; D: TRBD1; CDR3: CASETGASSYEQYF; DNA: TGTGCCAGCGAGACAGGGGCCTCCTCCTACGAGCAGTACTTC
size: NA; J: TRBJ1-2; V: TRBV30; D: NA; CDR3: CAWDKQRGNYGYTF; DNA: TGTGCCTGGGATAAACAAAGGGGGAACTATGGCTACACCTTC
size: once; J: TRBJ2-3; V: TRBV18; D: NA; CDR3: CASSPPGEDTQYF; DNA: TGTGCCAGCTCACCACCGGGAGAAGATACGCAGTATTTT
size: NA; J: TRBJ2-7; V: TRBV5-1; D: TRBD1; CDR3: CASSPSGTGYEQYF; DNA: TGCGCCAGCAGCCCTTCCGGGACAGGATACGAGCAGTACTTC
size: NA; J: TRBJ2-1; V: TRBV19; D: TRBD2; CDR3: CASSIRTSDSYNEQFF; DNA: TGTGCCAGTAGTATCCGGACTAGCGACTCCTACAATGAGCAGTTCTTC
size: NA; J: TRBJ1-2; V: TRBV7-9; D: TRBD1; CDR3: CASSSQDRGLHGYTF; DNA: TGTGCCAGCAGCTCTCAAGACAGGGGGCTCCATGGCTACACCTTC
size: NA; J: TRBJ1-5; V: TRBV30; D: TRBD1; CDR3: CAWSVDRAQPQHF; DNA: TGTGCCTGGAGTGTAGACAGGGCGCAGCCCCAGCATTTT
size: once; J: TRBJ2-1; V: TRBV5-4; D: NA; CDR3: CASSPAEGGRANEQFF; DNA: TGTGCCAGCAGCCCGGCGGAGGGGGGGCGGGCAAATGAGCAGTTCTTC
size: NA; J: TRBJ1-1; V: TRBV15; D: TRBD1; CDR3: CATSRGPGQTTEAFF; DNA: TGTGCCACCAGCAGAGGTCCGGGACAGACCACTGAAGCTTTCTTT
size: NA; J: TRBJ2-1; V: TRBV30; D: TRBD2; CDR3: CAWRSGLAGGSSYNEQFF; DNA: TGTGCCTGGAGGTCCGGGCTAGCGGGGGGGAGCTCCTACAATGAGCAGTTCTTC
size: once; J: TRBJ1-2; V: TRBV7-8; D: NA; CDR3: CASSEGHRGYTF; DNA: TGTGCCAGCAGCGAGGGACATCGTGGCTACACCTTC
size: NA; J: TRBJ2-7; V: TRBV2; D: TRBD1; CDR3: CASMSGTAYEQYF; DNA: TGTGCCAGCATGAGTGGGACAGCCTACGAGCAGTACTTC
size: NA; J: TRBJ1-1; V: TRBV23-1; D: NA; CDR3: CASSHMNTEAFF; DNA: TGCGCCAGCAGTCACATGAACACTGAAGCTTTCTTT
size: NA; J: TRBJ1-1; V: TRBV7-9; D: NA; CDR3: CASSQDKTDLNTEAFF; DNA: TGTGCCAGCAGCCAGGACAAGACCGATTTGAACACTGAAGCTTTCTTT
size: NA; J: TRBJ2-7; V: TRBV11-2; D: NA; CDR3: CASSGGFYEQYF; DNA: TGTGCCAGCAGCGGCGGTTTCTACGAGCAGTACTTC
size: NA; J: TRBJ1-1; V: TRBV29-1; D: NA; CDR3: CSVVGGKNTEAFF; DNA: TGCAGCGTTGTGGGGGGAAAGAACACTGAAGCTTTCTTT
size: few; J: TRBJ2-2; V: TRBV30; D: TRBD2; CDR3: CAWSAGGAPGELFF; DNA: TGTGCCTGGAGTGCGGGGGGGGCCCCCGGGGAGCTGTTTTTT
size: NA; J: TRBJ1-4; V: TRBV29-1; D: NA; CDR3: CSHQGLGEKLFF; DNA: TGCAGCCATCAGGGGCTCGGGGAAAAACTGTTTTTT